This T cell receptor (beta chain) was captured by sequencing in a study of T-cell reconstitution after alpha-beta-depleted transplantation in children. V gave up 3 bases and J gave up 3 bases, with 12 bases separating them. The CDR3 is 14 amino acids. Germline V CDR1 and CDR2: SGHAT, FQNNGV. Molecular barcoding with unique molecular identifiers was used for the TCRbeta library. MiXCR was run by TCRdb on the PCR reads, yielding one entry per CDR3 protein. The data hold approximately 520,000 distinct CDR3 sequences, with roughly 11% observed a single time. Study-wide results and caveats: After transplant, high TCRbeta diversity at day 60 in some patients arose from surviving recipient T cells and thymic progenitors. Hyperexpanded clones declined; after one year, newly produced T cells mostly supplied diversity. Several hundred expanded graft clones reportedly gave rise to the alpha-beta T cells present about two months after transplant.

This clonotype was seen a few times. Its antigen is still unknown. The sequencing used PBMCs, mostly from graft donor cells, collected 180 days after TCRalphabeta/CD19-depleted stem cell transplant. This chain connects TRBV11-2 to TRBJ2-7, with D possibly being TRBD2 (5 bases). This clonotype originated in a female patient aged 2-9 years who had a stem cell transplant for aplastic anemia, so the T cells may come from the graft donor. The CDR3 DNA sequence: TGTGCCAGCAGCTTTAACTGGAGCGGCTACGAGCAGTACTTC. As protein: CASSFNWSGYEQYF.